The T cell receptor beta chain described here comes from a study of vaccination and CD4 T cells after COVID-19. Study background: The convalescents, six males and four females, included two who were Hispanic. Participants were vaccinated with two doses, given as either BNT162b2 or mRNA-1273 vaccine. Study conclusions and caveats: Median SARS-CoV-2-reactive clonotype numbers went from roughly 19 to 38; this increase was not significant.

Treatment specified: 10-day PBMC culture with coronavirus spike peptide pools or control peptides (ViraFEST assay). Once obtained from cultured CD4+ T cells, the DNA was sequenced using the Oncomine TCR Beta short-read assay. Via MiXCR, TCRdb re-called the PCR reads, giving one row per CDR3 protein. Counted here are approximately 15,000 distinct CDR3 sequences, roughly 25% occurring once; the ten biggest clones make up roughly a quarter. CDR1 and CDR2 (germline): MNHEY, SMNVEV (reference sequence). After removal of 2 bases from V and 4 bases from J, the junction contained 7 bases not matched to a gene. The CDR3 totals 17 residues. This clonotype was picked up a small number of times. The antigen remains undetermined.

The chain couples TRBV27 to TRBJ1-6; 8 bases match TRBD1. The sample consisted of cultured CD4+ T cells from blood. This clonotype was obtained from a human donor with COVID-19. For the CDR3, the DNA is TGTGCCAGCAGTTTACCCGGCGGACAGGGTTATAATTCACCCCTCCACTTT. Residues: CASSLPGGQGYNSPLHF.